This TCR beta chain is drawn from a study of cytomegalovirus exposure and HLA in healthy donors. Looked up from germline, CDR1 is MNHEY and CDR2 is SMNVEV (reference sequence). The CDR3 totals 14 residues. Trimming left V 5 bases short and J 2 bases short, with 10 bases between. This clone was recorded a few times. PCR employed 60 Vbeta and 13 Jbeta primers. Libraries were prepared by immunoSEQ multiplex PCR; TCRdb keeps only in-frame clonotypes and omits some of them. The data contain about 95,000 clones, about four fifths of them singletons. The chain employs TRBV27 and TRBJ1-3, with D perhaps TRBD1 (6 bases). This sequence was found in a woman in her forties in good health and CMV-seropositive. Sequenced: PBMCs. The CDR3 sequence is CASSAGVPGNTIYF. For the CDR3, the DNA is TGTGCCAGCAGTGCAGGGGTGCCTGGAAACACCATATATTTT.